One and the same sample provided the 12 T cell receptor beta chains below, sequenced in a study of blood T cell repertoires in COVID-19. Sequenced by immunoSEQ multiplex PCR; TCRdb stores in-frame clones only, minus some. This table has 140,000 to 150,000 clones, 81% appearing once. Sample: peripheral blood. The receptors were gathered from a human donor with acute or convalescent COVID-19. The donor label of this sample is uncertain.

The V gene is TRBV6-5, the J gene TRBJ1-5; TRBD1 might be the D (6 bases). Germline CDR1 and CDR2: MNHEY and SVGAGI. Trimming pared 2 bases from V and 4 bases from J, leaving 12 bases between. CDR3 size: 15 residues. Here the CDR3 DNA reads TGTGCCAGCAGTTACCAGGGACACAATAATCAGCCCCAGCATTTT. It translates to CASSYQGHNNQPQHF.

The chain joins TRBV6-4 to TRBJ1-1; the match to TRBD1 covers 8 bases. The CDR3 consists of 14 residues. The V segment lost 6 bases and the J segment 5 bases; nucleotides outside the gene matches: 8. Germline CDR1 and CDR2: MRHNA and SNTAGT. This chain's CDR3 is CASRKAGGRTEAFF. In DNA, the CDR3 is TGTGCCAGCAGGAAGGCAGGGGGCCGAACTGAAGCTTTCTTT.

The chain joins TRBV24-1 to TRBJ2-1; 7 nucleotides line up with TRBD2. Germline CDR1 reads KGHDR; CDR2 reads SFDVKD. The CDR3 is 16 residues long. V shed 5 bases and J 1 base; nucleotides not matched to a gene: 7. The CDR3 loop is CATSGFTSESYNEQFF. Here the CDR3 DNA reads TGTGCCACCAGTGGATTTACTAGCGAATCCTACAATGAGCAGTTCTTC.

This chain joins TRBV5-1 and TRBJ1-4; TRBD1 matches 9 bases. Trimming cost V 0 bases and J 3 bases; bases outside gene matches: 6. CDR3 length equals 17 residues. Germline V gives CDR1 SGHRS, CDR2 YFSETQ. The CDR3 DNA is TGCGCCAGCAGCTTGGTGAGGGGACAGGGACCTAATGAAAAACTGTTTTTT. It translates to CASSLVRGQGPNEKLFF.

This chain uses TRBV11-2 with TRBJ1-1, with D possibly TRBD1 on 6 matching bases. The CDR3 has 13 residues. Germline lookup yields CDR1 SGHAT and CDR2 FQNNGV. Trimming pared 5 bases from V and 8 bases from J, leaving 15 bases between. CDR3 sequence: CASSLNRGQEAFF. CDR3 in DNA: TGTGCCAGCAGCCTCAACCGAGGACAGGAAGCTTTCTTT.

The chain recombines TRBV7-9 with TRBJ1-2; D not certain. Germline V gene sequence: CDR1 SEHNR, CDR2 FQNEAQ (reference sequence). V gave up 5 bases and J gave up 0 bases, with 10 bases separating them. The CDR3 covers 14 residues. The DNA of the CDR3 is TGTGCCAGCAGCCATGGACTGACTAACTATGGCTACACCTTC. It is translated as CASSHGLTNYGYTF.

V gene TRBV5-4 combines with J gene TRBJ1-2, with no clear D. Germline CDR1 is SGHNT and CDR2 is YYREEE (reference sequence). The CDR3 runs to 15 residues. The germline V and J ends were trimmed by 0 bases and 1 base, with 10 bases remaining between them. For the CDR3, the DNA is TGTGCCAGCAGCTTGGTTGGCCCCCTTAACTATGGCTACACCTTC. It yields the protein CASSLVGPLNYGYTF.

The V and J genes are TRBV24-1 and TRBJ1-5; no clear D. This CDR3 is built from 17 residues. Germline V gene lookup returns CDR1 KGHDR and CDR2 SFDVKD. V was pared by 4 bases and J by 2 bases, with 17 bases between. The chain's CDR3 is CATSDSFRGDGNQPQHF. The DNA for the CDR3 is TGTGCCACCAGTGACTCCTTCAGAGGTGACGGCAATCAGCCCCAGCATTTT.

The rearrangement links TRBV29-1 to TRBJ1-1, with D possibly matching TRBD1 (5 bases). The CDR3 is 14 residues long. With 6 bases removed from V and 5 bases from J, the gap between germline ends came to 19 bases. CDR1 and CDR2 from the germline V gene are SQVTM and ANQGSEA. The CDR3 nucleotides read TGCAGCGTCGCCTTAGGAGGGGCGACGACTGAAGCTTTCTTT. The encoded protein is CSVALGGATTEAFF.

The gene calls are TRBV24-1 and TRBJ2-3; 7 bases fit TRBD2. The V segment lost 5 bases and the J segment 1 base; nucleotides outside the gene matches: 8. Germline assignment: CDR1 KGHDR and CDR2 SFDVKD. The CDR3 is 16 amino acids. The CDR3 DNA reads TGTGCCACCAGTGGCTCCTGGGGGAGGGGCACAGATACGCAGTATTTT. This gives the protein CATSGSWGRGTDTQYF.

This rearrangement joins TRBV9 to TRBJ1-5; D is unresolved. There are 15 residues in the CDR3. Germline CDR1 reads SGDLS; CDR2 reads YYNGEE. The ends were cut back, 4 bases at V and 0 bases at J, with 11 bases in the middle. The DNA of the CDR3 is TGTGCCAGCAGCCTTGCGGGCGGTAGCAATCAGCCCCAGCATTTT. This codes for CASSLAGGSNQPQHF.

The CDR3 sequence is CASSSGGATEAFF. The CDR3 region has the DNA TGTGCCAGCAGCTCGGGGGGGGCCACTGAAGCTTTCTTT. The chain links TRBV12-3 or TRBV12-4 to TRBJ1-1; the D gene is possibly TRBD1 (6 bases). Trimming removed 6 bases at V and 4 bases at J, with 12 bases between. There are 13 residues in the CDR3.